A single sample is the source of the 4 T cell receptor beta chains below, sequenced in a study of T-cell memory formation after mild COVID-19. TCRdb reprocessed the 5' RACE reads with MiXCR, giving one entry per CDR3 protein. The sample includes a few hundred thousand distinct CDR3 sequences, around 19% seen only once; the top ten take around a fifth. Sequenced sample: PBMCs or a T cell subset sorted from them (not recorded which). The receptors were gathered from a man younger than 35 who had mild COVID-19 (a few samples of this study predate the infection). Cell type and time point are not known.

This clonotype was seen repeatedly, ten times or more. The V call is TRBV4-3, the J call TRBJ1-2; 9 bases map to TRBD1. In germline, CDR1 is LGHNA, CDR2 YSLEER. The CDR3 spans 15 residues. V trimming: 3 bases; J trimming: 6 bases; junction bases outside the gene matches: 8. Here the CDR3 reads CASSHTDRGRNGYTF. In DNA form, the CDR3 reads TGCGCCAGCAGCCATACGGACAGGGGACGCAATGGCTACACCTTC.

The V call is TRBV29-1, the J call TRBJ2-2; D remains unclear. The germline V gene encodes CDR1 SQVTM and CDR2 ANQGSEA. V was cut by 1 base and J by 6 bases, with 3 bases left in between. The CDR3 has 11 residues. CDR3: CSVEGAGELFF. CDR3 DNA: TGCAGCGTTGAAGGCGCCGGGGAGCTGTTTTTT.

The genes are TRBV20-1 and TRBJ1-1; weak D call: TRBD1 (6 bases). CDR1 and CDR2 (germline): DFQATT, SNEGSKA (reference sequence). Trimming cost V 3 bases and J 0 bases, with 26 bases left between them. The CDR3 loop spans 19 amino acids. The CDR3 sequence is CSARDFQQGVGLLNTEAFF. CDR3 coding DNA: TGCAGTGCTAGGGACTTTCAACAGGGAGTAGGGCTACTGAACACTGAAGCTTTCTTT.

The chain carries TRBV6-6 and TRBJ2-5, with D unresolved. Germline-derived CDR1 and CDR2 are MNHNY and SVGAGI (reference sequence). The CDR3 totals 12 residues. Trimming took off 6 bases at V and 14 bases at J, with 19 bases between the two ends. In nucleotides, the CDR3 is TGTGCCAGCAGGAGAGTGGGTGTACACGGATACTTC. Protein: CASRRVGVHGYF.